Listed below are T cell receptor beta chains from one sample, sequenced in a study of T cell changes during pregnancy in multiple sclerosis. The repertoire was sequenced with immunoSEQ multiplex PCR; TCRdb's copy has only in-frame clones and lacks some. The table includes 35,000 to 45,000 clones, 85% to 95% detected once. What was sequenced was peripheral blood. The receptors originated from a female donor with multiple sclerosis, enrolled in a pregnancy study. Both conserved end residues are part of each CDR3. Fields, in order: clone size, D gene, J gene, V gene, CDR3 length, CDR3 DNA, CDR3 protein. The D gene is left open where the match is weak. Size is omitted from some rows. Given values are once, few, many or a class for expanded clones.

size: -; D: TRBD1; J: TRBJ1-2; V: TRBV7-9; length: 14; DNA: TGTGCCAGCAGCTTCCGACAGGGATTTTATGGCTACACCTTC; CDR3: CASSFRQGFYGYTF
size: -; D: TRBD2; J: TRBJ2-1; V: TRBV5-4; length: 14; DNA: TGTGCCAGCAGCCAGGGACTAGCGGGAAATGAGCAGTTCTTC; CDR3: CASSQGLAGNEQFF
size: few; D: TRBD2; J: TRBJ2-2; V: TRBV6-6; length: 15; DNA: TGTGCCAGCAGTTTGCGGGAGGCCTCCTCCGGGGAGCTGTTTTTT; CDR3: CASSLREASSGELFF
size: -; D: TRBD1; J: TRBJ1-2; V: TRBV4-3; length: 14; DNA: TGCGCCAGCAGCCAAGATGGGACAGTTGGTGGCTACACCTTC; CDR3: CASSQDGTVGGYTF
size: -; D: TRBD1; J: TRBJ1-1; V: TRBV18; length: 16; DNA: TGTGCCAGCTCACCATTCTCGACAGGGGGCAGGACTGAAGCTTTCTTT; CDR3: CASSPFSTGGRTEAFF
size: -; D: -; J: TRBJ2-1; V: TRBV11-2; length: 14; DNA: TGTGCCAGCAGCTCCCGGGGGAGGAGCGTTGAGCAGTTCTTC; CDR3: CASSSRGRSVEQFF
size: -; D: -; J: TRBJ2-1; V: TRBV28; length: 16; DNA: TGTGCCAGCAGTCCGCTAGTGGGGGGGCTTATGGGTGAGCAGTTCTTC; CDR3: CASSPLVGGLMGEQFF
size: -; D: TRBD1; J: TRBJ2-7; V: TRBV29-1; length: 14; DNA: TGCAGCGTTGAAGTCGACAGGGGTCGCTACGAGCAGTACTTC; CDR3: CSVEVDRGRYEQYF
size: -; D: TRBD2; J: TRBJ2-1; V: TRBV4-1; length: 18; DNA: TGCGCCAGCAGCCAAGGAGGCGGGACTAGCGGCTCCTACAATGAGCAGTTCTTC; CDR3: CASSQGGGTSGSYNEQFF
size: -; D: -; J: TRBJ2-3; V: TRBV6-5; length: 14; DNA: TGTGCCAGCAGGTACGCCGCCTTCACAGATACGCAGTATTTT; CDR3: CASRYAAFTDTQYF
size: -; D: TRBD2; J: TRBJ2-2; V: TRBV27; length: 15; DNA: TGTGCCAGCAGCTGGACTAGCGGGAGATTAGGGGAGCTGTTTTTT; CDR3: CASSWTSGRLGELFF
size: -; D: -; J: TRBJ1-4; V: TRBV30; length: 15; DNA: TGTGCCTGGAGTGTAAGGGAGGGAGCTAATGAAAAACTGTTTTTT; CDR3: CAWSVREGANEKLFF
size: -; D: -; J: TRBJ2-5; V: TRBV5-6; length: 13; DNA: TGTGCCAGCAGCTTGGTGCAGGGAGAGACCCAGTACTTC; CDR3: CASSLVQGETQYF
size: -; D: TRBD2; J: TRBJ2-3; V: TRBV5-1; length: 13; DNA: TGCGCCAGCAGTAGCGGGAATGCAGATACGCAGTATTTT; CDR3: CASSSGNADTQYF
size: -; D: -; J: TRBJ1-1; V: TRBV18; length: 17; DNA: TGTGCCAGCTCACCGGGAGGGACAAACTTTGATGACACTGAAGCTTTCTTT; CDR3: CASSPGGTNFDDTEAFF
size: -; D: -; J: TRBJ1-4; V: TRBV6-1; length: 16; DNA: TGTGCCAGCAGTGAAGCGATAGGGGGGCTAGCCGAAAAACTGTTTTTT; CDR3: CASSEAIGGLAEKLFF
size: -; D: -; J: TRBJ2-1; V: TRBV20-1; length: 11; DNA: TGCAGTGCTCGGACAGACAATGAGCAGTTCTTC; CDR3: CSARTDNEQFF
size: -; D: TRBD1; J: TRBJ1-1; V: TRBV6-1; length: 17; DNA: TGTGCCAGCAGTGACCCGACAGGGGGCATAAAGAACACTGAAGCTTTCTTT; CDR3: CASSDPTGGIKNTEAFF
size: -; D: -; J: TRBJ1-5; V: TRBV6-1; length: 13; DNA: TGTGCCAGCAGTGAAGGGCAGGTACAGCCCCAGCATTTT; CDR3: CASSEGQVQPQHF
size: -; D: TRBD2; J: TRBJ2-3; V: TRBV6-4; length: 15; DNA: TGTGCCAGCAGTGACGGGCGGGGGGGCACAGATACGCAGTATTTT; CDR3: CASSDGRGGTDTQYF
size: -; D: -; J: TRBJ2-2; V: TRBV6-5; length: 15; DNA: TGTGCCAGCAAGATGACCAGGGAGCAAACCGGGGAGCTGTTTTTT; CDR3: CASKMTREQTGELFF
size: -; D: TRBD2; J: TRBJ2-1; V: TRBV10-1; length: 16; DNA: TGCGCCAGCAGTGAGGACGGGACTAGCGCATACAATGAGCAGTTCTTC; CDR3: CASSEDGTSAYNEQFF
size: -; D: -; J: TRBJ1-6; V: TRBV7-2; length: 15; DNA: TGTGCCAGCAGCTTACCGAGCTCCTATAATTCACCCCTCCACTTT; CDR3: CASSLPSSYNSPLHF
size: -; D: -; J: TRBJ1-1; V: TRBV15; length: 17; DNA: TGTGCCACCAGCAGAGGGGGAGAGGGGATTGAATACACTGAAGCTTTCTTT; CDR3: CATSRGGEGIEYTEAFF
size: -; D: TRBD1; J: TRBJ1-5; V: TRBV10-2; length: 16; DNA: TGCGCCAGCAGTGACCCCGGGACAGGGGGACGTCAGCCCCAGCATTTT; CDR3: CASSDPGTGGRQPQHF
size: -; D: -; J: TRBJ1-3; V: TRBV5-5; length: 15; DNA: TGTGCCAGCAGCTTGGGCGCAGGGGCTGGAAACACCATATATTTT; CDR3: CASSLGAGAGNTIYF
size: -; D: -; J: TRBJ2-1; V: TRBV7-9; length: 14; DNA: TGTGCCAGCAGCGCCTCAATTCATTACAATGAGCAGTTCTTC; CDR3: CASSASIHYNEQFF
size: -; D: -; J: TRBJ2-7; V: TRBV28; length: 15; DNA: TGTGCCAGCAGTTTTAAGTGGGAGGAGAACTACGAGCAGTACTTC; CDR3: CASSFKWEENYEQYF
size: -; D: -; J: TRBJ1-1; V: TRBV5-4; length: 14; DNA: TGTGCCAGCAGCTTGGGGCAGATGGGCACTGAAGCTTTCTTT; CDR3: CASSLGQMGTEAFF